The entry below describes one TCR beta chain. The antigen is undetermined. This sample is part of a study of shared clonotypes between healthy human individuals. The CDR3 length is 12 residues. From germline, CDR1 is MNHEY and CDR2 SVGAGI. V shed 0 bases and J shed 6 bases, with 5 bases lying between them. The assay was immunoSEQ multiplex PCR, and TCRdb's table has in-frame clones only and misses some. The table includes about 820,000 clones, 90% to 95% detected once. Overall study findings and caveats: Limitation of the genetic and exposure-history diversity represented came from the few donors.

Only CD45RO-negative cells positively selected for CCR7 counted as naive CD8 cells, so terminally differentiated effector memory CD45RA+ cells were excluded. The sample was naive CD8+ T cells sorted from blood. The V call is TRBV6-5, the J call TRBJ1-2, with D tentatively TRBD1 (5 bases). The sequence was collected from a man aged 25-45 years in good health. In DNA, the CDR3 is TGTGCCAGCAGTTACTCAGGGGATGGCTACACCTTC. Translation gives CASSYSGDGYTF.